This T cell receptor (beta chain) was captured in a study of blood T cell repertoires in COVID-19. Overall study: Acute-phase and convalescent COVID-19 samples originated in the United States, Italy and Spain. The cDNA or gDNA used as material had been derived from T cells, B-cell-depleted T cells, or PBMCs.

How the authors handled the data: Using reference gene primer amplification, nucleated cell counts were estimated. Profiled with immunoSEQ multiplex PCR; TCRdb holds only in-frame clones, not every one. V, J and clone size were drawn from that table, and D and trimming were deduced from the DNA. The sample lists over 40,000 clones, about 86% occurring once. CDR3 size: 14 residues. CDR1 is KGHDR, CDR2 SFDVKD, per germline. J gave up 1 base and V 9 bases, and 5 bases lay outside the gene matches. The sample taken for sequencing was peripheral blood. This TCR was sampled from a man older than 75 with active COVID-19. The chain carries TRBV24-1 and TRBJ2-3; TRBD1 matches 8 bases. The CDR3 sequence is CATSPGQGTDTQYF. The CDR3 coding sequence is TGTGCCACCTCTCCGGGACAGGGCACAGATACGCAGTATTTT.